Below, 7 T cell receptor beta chains from the same sample are listed, as sequenced in a study of T cell repertoires in cytomegalovirus infection. TCRdb called the reads again in MiXCR, with one record for every CDR3 protein. The profile shows around 260,000 distinct CDR3 sequences, 25% of them singletons. Source material: PBMCs. These receptor sequences come from a human donor in good health (CMV status not recorded). Some clones in this sample may be carry-over from other donors' samples.

Comments on this clonotype: One junction end does not reproduce the germline sequence, and a read error may be involved. The J gene is TRBJ2-5, the V gene TRBV12-3 or TRBV12-4; 8 nucleotides agree with TRBD1. This CDR3 spans 13 amino acids. As DNA, the CDR3 is TGTGCCAGCAGCTCACGGACAGGGAATTCTCTAAACTTC. It translates to CASSSRTGNSLNF.

This clonotype turned up a few times. The V call is TRBV19, the J call TRBJ1-2; D gene ambiguous. CDR1 is LNHDA and CDR2 is SQIVND in the germline V gene (reference sequence). The CDR3 loop spans 16 amino acids. V dropped 4 bases and J dropped 0 bases, with 15 bases sitting between them. This CDR3 is CASSSIRVGANYGYTF. CDR3 bases: TGTGCCAGTAGTAGTATAAGGGTAGGAGCTAACTATGGCTACACCTTC.

This clonotype was detected only a few times. The J gene is TRBJ1-6, the V gene TRBV12-3 or TRBV12-4, with D unclear. V was cut by 3 bases and J by 7 bases, with 4 bases left in between. The CDR3 loop spans 12 amino acids. CDR3 residues: CASSFQNSPLHF. The CDR3 DNA reads as TGTGCCAGCAGTTTTCAGAATTCACCCCTCCACTTT.

The V call is TRBV5-1, the J call TRBJ2-5, with a possible D match to TRBD1 (6 bases). Deletions cut 7 bases from V and 3 bases from J, with 19 bases between. The germline gives CDR1 SGHRS, CDR2 YFSETQ. The CDR3 sequence is 15 residues long. The CDR3 nucleotides are TGCGCCAGCGGTCCGGGTGGGGACACCGAAGAGACCCAGTACTTC. Protein sequence: CASGPGGDTEETQYF.

This clonotype was seen only a few times. The chain joins TRBV7-6 to TRBJ1-4; D ambiguous. There are 15 residues in the CDR3. The germline V and J ends were trimmed by 5 bases and 6 bases, with 16 bases remaining between them. Looked up from germline, CDR1 is SGHVS and CDR2 is FNYEAQ. CDR3 loop: CASSHGRLGDEKLFF. In DNA form, the CDR3 reads TGTGCCAGCAGCCACGGACGTCTCGGGGATGAAAAACTGTTTTTT.

This clonotype was detected a few times. The V gene is TRBV20-1, the J gene TRBJ2-7; D possibly corresponds to TRBD2 (6 bases). The CDR3 has 14 residues. Trimming stripped 5 bases from V and 7 bases from J, with 21 bases between. The germline gives CDR1 DFQATT, CDR2 SNEGSKA (reference sequence). CDR3 bases: TGCAGTGCTGACAAGGAGATTGGGGGGAAAGAGCAGTACTTC. Translating it yields CSADKEIGGKEQYF.

This clonotype was seen a few times. The rearrangement joins TRBV20-1 to TRBJ1-1; possible D gene TRBD1, 5 bases. Germline lookup yields CDR1 DFQATT and CDR2 SNEGSKA (reference sequence). There are 11 residues in the CDR3. Trimming removed 3 bases at V and 11 bases at J, with 13 bases between. CDR3 DNA sequence: TGCAGTGCTAGCCCATCGGGGGACGCTTTCTTT. Amino acid sequence: CSASPSGDAFF.